This T cell receptor beta chain was recorded in a study of OX40 agonist ivuxolimab in advanced cancers. CDR1 and CDR2 (germline): SNHLY, FYNNEI. Trimming removed 7 bases at V and 7 bases at J, with 8 bases between. The CDR3 runs 11 residues. Clones were sequenced by immunoSEQ multiplex PCR, and TCRdb holds only the in-frame ones, with some missing. Of just under 20,000 clones in the sample, approximately 82% are singletons; the top ten hold roughly 10%. In its sample, this clone is medium-sized (0.01 to 0.1%). This receptor was obtained from an adult with an advanced solid tumor such as melanoma, head and neck, liver or kidney cancer. The J gene is TRBJ1-3, the V gene TRBV2; D ambiguous. The source material was CD4+ or CD8+ T cells sorted from blood, sampled in a trial of the OX40 agonist ivuxolimab. Here the CDR3 reads CASTVRNTIYF. The CDR3 region has the DNA TGTGCCAGCACAGTACGGAACACCATATATTTT.